Following are 32 T cell receptor beta chains from one sample sequenced in a study of cytomegalovirus exposure and HLA in healthy donors. With 60 Vbeta and 13 Jbeta primers, the PCR was carried out. The data were produced by immunoSEQ multiplex PCR, yet TCRdb's version contains in-frame clones alone and is incomplete. Counted here are 150,000 to 200,000 clones, around 82% occurring once; the ten biggest clones make up around 0.24%. The sequenced sample was PBMCs. The receptors here all came from a boy younger than 18 in good health and CMV-seronegative.

V gene TRBV13 combines with J gene TRBJ1-4; D gene uncertain. Trimming left V 6 bases short and J 6 bases short, with 11 bases between. The CDR3 spans 13 residues. The V gene's germline CDR1 is PRHDT and CDR2 FYEKMQ (reference sequence). Written as DNA, the CDR3 is TGTGCCAGCAGTCTGAACCGAGATGAAAAACTGTTTTTT. Its translation: CASSLNRDEKLFF.

The chain couples TRBV5-6 to TRBJ1-2; possibly TRBD1 for D (5 bases). CDR3 length equals 16 residues. V was cut by 4 bases and J by 4 bases, with 20 bases left in between. Per germline, CDR1 SGHDT and CDR2 YYEEEE. Written as DNA, the CDR3 is TGTGCCAGCAGCCGAATTCGGGTTGGGGGGGGCTATGGCTACACCTTC. Its protein is CASSRIRVGGGYGYTF.

This chain uses TRBV18 with TRBJ2-7; D is ambiguous. Between the trimmed V and J ends, which lost 6 bases and 1 base, there was a span of 10 bases. The germline V gene encodes CDR1 KGHSH and CDR2 LQKENI. CDR3 size: 13 residues. CDR3 protein: CASSPSVSYEQYF. CDR3 bases: TGTGCCAGCTCCCCCTCGGTATCCTACGAGCAGTACTTC.

The V gene is TRBV15, the J gene TRBJ2-1; TRBD2 matches at 9 bases. Trimming removed 5 bases from V and 10 bases from J; junction bases left unmatched: 12. The length of the CDR3 is 15 residues. The germline CDR1 and CDR2 sequences are LNHNV and YYDKDF (reference sequence). CDR3 nucleotides: TGTGCCACCAGCGTACGGACTAGCGTCACGTTGGAGCAGTTCTTC. This gives the protein CATSVRTSVTLEQFF.

J is TRBJ1-6 and V is TRBV2, with 9 bases lining up with TRBD1. There are 14 residues in the CDR3. V was clipped by 4 bases and J by 7 bases; unmatched bases: 2. Germline CDR1 SNHLY, CDR2 FYNNEI. CDR3 sequence (DNA): TGTGCCAGCAGTGGGACAGGGGAGAATTCACCCCTCCACTTT. Translated, it gives CASSGTGENSPLHF.

Concerning this clone: This specimen includes other DNA sequences encoding the same CDR3. The rearrangement joins TRBV5-1 to TRBJ2-2; TRBD2 might be the D (6 bases). The CDR3 totals 13 residues. Germline V gene data show CDR1 as SGHRS and CDR2 as YFSETQ. V lost 5 bases and J 5 bases, leaving 10 bases between the germline ends. The CDR3 loop is CASSFAGTGELFF. CDR3 bases: TGCGCCAGCAGTTTTGCGGGGACCGGGGAGCTGTTTTTT. Using reference TRBV5-1 and TRBJ2-2 for the parts outside the CDR3, the full variable domain is KAGVTQTPRYLIKTRGQQVTLSCSPISGHRSVSWYQQTPGQGLQFLFEYFSETQRNKGNFPGRFSGRQFSNSRSEMNVSTLELGDSALYLCASSFAGTGELFFGEGSRLTVL.

A word on this clone: The same CDR3 also results from other DNA sequences found in this sample. This chain joins TRBV7-9 and TRBJ2-1, with D uncertain. In germline, CDR1 is SEHNR, CDR2 FQNEAQ (reference sequence). Trimming cost V 4 bases and J 6 bases, with 4 bases left between them. The CDR3 consists of 11 residues. In nucleotides, the CDR3 is TGTGCCAGCAGCTCCGGCAATGAGCAGTTCTTC. This codes for CASSSGNEQFF.

The chain is built from TRBV6-5 and TRBJ2-7; D is possibly TRBD2 (5 bases). Germline assignment: CDR1 MNHEY and CDR2 SVGAGI. V shed 4 bases and J shed 0 bases, with 13 bases lying between them. CDR3 length: 15 amino acids. CDR3 in DNA: TGTGCCAGCAGTTCACCGGGATCTTACTCCTACGAGCAGTACTTC. It is translated as CASSSPGSYSYEQYF.

This chain connects TRBV7-9 to TRBJ1-4; D is ambiguous. Germline-derived CDR1 and CDR2 are SEHNR and FQNEAQ (reference sequence). The CDR3 length is 15 residues. V was clipped by 5 bases and J by 0 bases, with 10 bases between them. Here the CDR3 DNA reads TGTGCCAGCAGCAAGGACTCATCAACTAATGAAAAACTGTTTTTT. This gives the protein CASSKDSSTNEKLFF. The variable domain in full, completed from reference TRBV7-9 and TRBJ1-4, reads DTGVSQNPRHKITKRGQNVTFRCDPISEHNRLYWYRQTLGQGPEFLTYFQNEAQLEKSRLLSDRFSAERPKGSFSTLEIQRTEQGDSAMYLCASSKDSSTNEKLFFGSGTQLSVL.

CDR3 sequence: CASSSRDSQETQYF. CDR3 nucleotides: TGTGCCAGCAGCTCCCGGGACAGCCAAGAGACCCAGTACTTC. The V gene is TRBV7-9, the J gene TRBJ2-5; 7 bases are shared with TRBD1. Germline V gives CDR1 SEHNR, CDR2 FQNEAQ (reference sequence). V lost 4 bases, J lost 1 base, and 3 bases stayed unmatched. The CDR3 is made up of 14 amino acids.

This clone was recorded a few times. The V and J genes are TRBV6-1 and TRBJ1-2, with a possible D match to TRBD1 (5 bases). The CDR3 is made up of 16 amino acids. Looked up from germline, CDR1 is MNHNS and CDR2 is SASEGT. The V gene lost 1 base and the J gene lost 8 bases, with 20 bases spanning the gap. CDR3 in DNA: TGTGCCAGCAGTGAAGAAGCCGGGGGGGTATACCGGGGCTACACCTTC. Protein product: CASSEEAGGVYRGYTF.

The V gene is TRBV5-1, the J gene TRBJ2-3, with a tentative D call TRBD2 (6 bases). This CDR3 is 14 amino acids long. V dropped 0 bases and J dropped 5 bases, with 10 bases sitting between them. Germline V lookup: CDR1 SGHRS, CDR2 YFSETQ. CDR3: CASSLELAEDTQYF. The CDR3 bases are TGCGCCAGCAGCTTGGAACTAGCAGAAGATACGCAGTATTTT.

This chain connects TRBV27 to TRBJ1-1; possible D gene TRBD1, 6 bases. CDR1 and CDR2 from the germline V gene are MNHEY and SMNVEV (reference sequence). The CDR3 is 14 amino acids. V was pared by 1 base and J by 5 bases, with 11 bases between. CDR3 in amino acids: CASSLWAGVTEAFF. The CDR3 nucleotides are TGTGCCAGCAGTTTATGGGCAGGGGTTACTGAAGCTTTCTTT.

The genes are TRBV6-4 and TRBJ2-2; possibly TRBD2 for D (8 bases). The CDR3 sequence is 15 residues long. CDR1 MRHNA and CDR2 SNTAGT come from the germline V gene. V lost 4 bases and J 7 bases, leaving 16 bases between the germline ends. The chain's CDR3 is CASSAREGAGGELFF. The CDR3, as DNA: TGTGCCAGCAGTGCCCGGGAGGGGGCTGGCGGGGAGCTGTTTTTT.

The V call is TRBV29-1, the J call TRBJ1-1; TRBD1 matches at 8 bases. V lost 4 bases, J lost 2 bases, and 6 bases stayed unmatched. The CDR3 sequence is 14 residues long. Germline loops: CDR1 SQVTM, CDR2 ANQGSEA. Written as DNA, the CDR3 is TGCAGCGTTGGCCCGCCAGGGGGCAACACTGAAGCTTTCTTT. It translates to CSVGPPGGNTEAFF.

The chain combines TRBV15 with TRBJ2-2; TRBD1 matches at 9 bases. The germline CDR1 and CDR2 sequences are LNHNV and YYDKDF (reference sequence). V dropped 1 base and J dropped 7; count of bases not matched to a gene: 7. The CDR3 runs 16 residues. In nucleotides, the CDR3 is TGTGCCACCAGCAGAGTTCCGGGACAGGGCGACGGGGAGCTGTTTTTT. The encoded protein is CATSRVPGQGDGELFF.

The chain combines TRBV2 with TRBJ2-7, with a possible D match to TRBD1 (6 bases). Trimming left V 4 bases short and J 1 base short, with 14 bases between. This CDR3 region has 15 residues. Germline CDR1 and CDR2: SNHLY and FYNNEI. The CDR3 is CASSAVGTISYEQYF. The DNA of the CDR3 is TGTGCCAGCAGTGCTGTCGGGACAATTTCCTACGAGCAGTACTTC.

The V gene is TRBV29-1, the J gene TRBJ2-6; a possible D gene is TRBD1 (6 bases). The ends were cut back, 0 bases at V and 0 bases at J, with 27 bases in the middle. This CDR3 contains 22 residues. The germline V gene encodes CDR1 SQVTM and CDR2 ANQGSEA. CDR3 bases: TGCAGCGTTGAAGAAGAATATACGACAGGTTCATCCATATACTCTGGGGCCAACGTCCTGACTTTC. It encodes CSVEEEYTTGSSIYSGANVLTF.

The chain carries TRBV5-7 and TRBJ1-2; 11 nucleotides agree with TRBD1. TRBV5-7 is an ORF for which the function is uncertain. The CDR3 contains 15 residues. J lost 8 bases, V lost 0 bases, and 6 bases had no gene match. The CDR3 sequence is CASSLVPGQGGGYTF. Written as DNA, the CDR3 is TGTGCCAGCAGCTTGGTTCCGGGACAGGGGGGGGGCTACACCTTC.

This chain connects TRBV4-1 to TRBJ2-2; D is ambiguous. V lost 1 base to trimming and J lost 5 bases, with 11 bases between them. The V gene's germline CDR1 is MGHRA and CDR2 YSYEKL. The CDR3 loop spans 15 amino acids. The CDR3 coding sequence is TGCGCCAGCAGCCAAGTAGTTAAAGATACCGGGGAGCTGTTTTTT. Protein: CASSQVVKDTGELFF.

The rearrangement joins TRBV14 to TRBJ2-1; TRBD2 aligns across 8 bases. V dropped 4 bases and J dropped 6; count of bases not matched to a gene: 14. CDR1 is SGHDN and CDR2 is FVKESK in the germline V gene. The CDR3 runs to 17 residues. The CDR3 loop is CASSPVRGRRSGNEQFF. CDR3 nucleotides: TGTGCCAGCAGCCCAGTGCGCGGGAGGAGATCAGGCAATGAGCAGTTCTTC.

The rearrangement joins TRBV27 to TRBJ1-1, with D possibly matching TRBD1 (6 bases). There are 14 residues in the CDR3. Per germline, CDR1 MNHEY and CDR2 SMNVEV (reference sequence). V lost 5 bases and J 8 bases, leaving 18 bases between the germline ends. CDR3 sequence: CASSHGQTITEAFF. The CDR3 nucleotides are TGTGCCAGCAGTCACGGACAGACTATAACAGAAGCTTTCTTT.

V is TRBV6-6 and J is TRBJ2-5; 11 bases are shared with TRBD2. Germline V gene lookup returns CDR1 MNHNY and CDR2 SVGAGI (reference sequence). The CDR3 runs 15 residues. Unmatched junction bases numbered 8, after V lost 6 bases and J lost 5 bases. The CDR3: CASSPTSGSSETQYF. DNA for the CDR3: TGTGCCAGCAGCCCAACTAGCGGGAGTAGCGAGACCCAGTACTTC.

Comments on this clone: A read error may produce the germline difference seen at one junction end. The chain recombines TRBV30 with TRBJ1-1; TRBD1 agrees at 9 bases. This CDR3 has 11 residues. Germline lookup yields CDR1 GTSNPN and CDR2 SVGIG (reference sequence). CDR3 residues: CAWSDRRQGEW. In DNA form, the CDR3 reads TGTGCCTGGAGTGACCGTCGACAGGGGGAGTGG.

The chain carries TRBV2 and TRBJ2-5; TRBD1 is a possible D gene (7 bases). The V and J ends lost 0 bases and 7 bases respectively, with 12 bases between them. The CDR3 is 14 residues long. Germline CDR1 reads SNHLY; CDR2 reads FYNNEI. This chain's CDR3 is CASSEAQGGGTQYF. The DNA of the CDR3 is TGTGCCAGCAGTGAAGCGCAGGGGGGAGGGACCCAGTACTTC.

The chain links TRBV6-4 to TRBJ1-5; D is uncertain. Germline CDR1 is MRHNA and CDR2 is SNTAGT. The CDR3 spans 12 residues. V gave up 4 bases and J gave up 4 bases, with 5 bases separating them. Here the CDR3 DNA reads TGTGCCAGCAGTGTGAGGAATCAGCCCCAGCATTTT. Its protein product is CASSVRNQPQHF.

This clone has a single count. This chain uses TRBV15 with TRBJ1-2, with D tentatively TRBD1 (5 bases). The CDR3 loop spans 14 amino acids. Germline values: CDR1 LNHNV, CDR2 YYDKDF (reference sequence). The germline V and J ends were trimmed by 5 bases and 4 bases, with 14 bases remaining between them. CDR3 region: CATSAQGQIYGYTF. CDR3 bases: TGTGCCACCAGCGCCCAAGGACAAATCTATGGCTACACCTTC.

The chain is built from TRBV5-1 and TRBJ2-6; TRBD1 aligns across 7 bases. The trim removed 7 bases at V and 0 bases at J, leaving 7 bases unmatched. The CDR3 is made up of 16 amino acids. The V gene's germline CDR1 is SGHRS and CDR2 YFSETQ. The CDR3 region is CASRTGLGSGANVLTF. The CDR3 DNA sequence: TGCGCCAGCCGGACAGGTCTTGGCTCTGGGGCCAACGTCCTGACTTTC.

This chain joins TRBV7-9 and TRBJ1-4, with no clear D. V was shortened by 5 bases and J by 5 bases, with 12 bases between the two germline ends. Germline CDR1 SEHNR, CDR2 FQNEAQ (reference sequence). This CDR3 is 14 amino acids long. This CDR3 is CASSLEQRNEKLFF. CDR3 coding DNA: TGTGCCAGCAGCCTCGAACAGCGGAATGAAAAACTGTTTTTT.

This chain connects TRBV19 to TRBJ2-4; 7 bases line up with TRBD1. This CDR3 has 14 amino acids. The V gene's germline CDR1 is LNHDA and CDR2 SQIVND (reference sequence). V lost 6 bases and J lost 8; bases outside the gene matches: 10. CDR3 residues: CASREQGNRDIQYF. As DNA, the CDR3 is TGTGCCAGTAGGGAACAGGGGAATAGGGACATTCAGTACTTC.

The chain combines TRBV7-3 with TRBJ2-1; 12 bases are shared with TRBD2. V was clipped by 2 bases and J by 8 bases; unmatched bases: 16. This CDR3 is 19 amino acids long. Germline values: CDR1 SGHTA, CDR2 FQGTGA. CDR3 nucleotides: TGTGCCAGCAGCTTATGGGGGACAGTTGGACTAGCGGGAACCGATGAGCAGTTCTTC. As protein: CASSLWGTVGLAGTDEQFF.

This chain links TRBV9 with TRBJ1-2, with TRBD1 matching over 9 bases. Germline-derived CDR1 and CDR2 are SGDLS and YYNGEE. V was clipped by 7 bases and J by 10 bases; unmatched bases: 5. The CDR3 has 11 amino acids. Here the CDR3 DNA reads TGTGCCAGCGGGACAGGGTTTGTCTACACCTTC. This gives the protein CASGTGFVYTF.